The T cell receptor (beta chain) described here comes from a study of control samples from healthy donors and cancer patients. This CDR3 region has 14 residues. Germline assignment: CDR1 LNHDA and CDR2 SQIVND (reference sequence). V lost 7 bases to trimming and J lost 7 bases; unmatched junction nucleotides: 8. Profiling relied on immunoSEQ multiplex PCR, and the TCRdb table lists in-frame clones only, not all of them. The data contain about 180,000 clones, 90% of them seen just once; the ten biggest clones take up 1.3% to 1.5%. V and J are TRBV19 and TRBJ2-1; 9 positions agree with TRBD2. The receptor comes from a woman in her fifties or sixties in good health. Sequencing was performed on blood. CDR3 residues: CASTPGLARNEQFF. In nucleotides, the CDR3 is TGTGCCAGTACCCCGGGACTAGCCCGAAATGAGCAGTTCTTC.